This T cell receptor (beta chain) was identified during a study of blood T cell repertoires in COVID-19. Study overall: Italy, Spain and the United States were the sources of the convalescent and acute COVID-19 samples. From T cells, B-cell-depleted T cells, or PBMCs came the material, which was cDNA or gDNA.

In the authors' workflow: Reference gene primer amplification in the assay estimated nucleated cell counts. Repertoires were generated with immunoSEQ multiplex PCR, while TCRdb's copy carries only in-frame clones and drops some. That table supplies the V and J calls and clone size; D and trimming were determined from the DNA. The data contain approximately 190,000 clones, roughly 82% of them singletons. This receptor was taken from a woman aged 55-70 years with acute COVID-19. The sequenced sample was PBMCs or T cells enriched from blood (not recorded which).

CDR3 residues: CASSPRRGANYGYTF. In nucleotides, the CDR3 is TGTGCCAGCAGTCCACGCAGGGGGGCTAACTATGGCTACACCTTC. This chain connects TRBV27 to TRBJ1-2; 7 nucleotides line up with TRBD1. The CDR3 contains 15 residues. V dropped 5 bases and J dropped 0; count of bases not matched to a gene: 6. From germline, CDR1 is MNHEY and CDR2 SMNVEV (reference sequence).